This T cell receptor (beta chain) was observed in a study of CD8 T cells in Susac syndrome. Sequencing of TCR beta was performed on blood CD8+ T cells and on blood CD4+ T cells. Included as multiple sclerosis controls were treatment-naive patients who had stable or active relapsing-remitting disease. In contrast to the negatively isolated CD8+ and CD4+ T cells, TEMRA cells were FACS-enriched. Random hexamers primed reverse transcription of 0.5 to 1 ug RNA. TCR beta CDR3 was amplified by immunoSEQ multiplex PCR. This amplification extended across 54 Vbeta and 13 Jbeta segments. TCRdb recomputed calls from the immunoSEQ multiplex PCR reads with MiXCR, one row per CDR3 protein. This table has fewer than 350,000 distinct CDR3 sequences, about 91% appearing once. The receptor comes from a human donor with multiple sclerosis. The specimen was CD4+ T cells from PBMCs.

The CDR3, as DNA: TGTGCCTGGAATCCACACCAAAGGACAGGGGGCAACGGTGGCTACACCTTC. Residues: CAWNPHQRTGGNGGYTF. V and J are TRBV30 and TRBJ1-2; 11 positions match TRBD1. Trimming removed 4 bases from V and 7 bases from J; junction bases left unmatched: 17. This CDR3 region has 17 residues. Germline CDR1 reads GTSNPN; CDR2 reads SVGIG (reference sequence).